This TCR beta chain was recovered during a study of cytotoxic CD8 clonotypes in ibrutinib-treated CLL. Germline values: CDR1 SGHRS, CDR2 YFSETQ. The CDR3 is made up of 12 amino acids. The V end lost 6 bases, the J end lost 5 bases, and 12 bases lay between the germline ends. This table comes from immunoSEQ multiplex PCR, and its TCRdb copy is limited to in-frame clones, with some not included. The sample includes approximately 210,000 clones, 72% of them seen just once. The TCR originated in a human donor with chronic lymphocytic leukemia. Sample: PBMCs, taken after 24 months of ibrutinib treatment. This chain uses TRBV5-1 with TRBJ2-7, with D perhaps matching TRBD1 or TRBD2 (5 bases each). In DNA, the CDR3 is TGCGCCAGCATTGGGGCGCGGGACGAGCAGTACTTC. As protein: CASIGARDEQYF.